This T cell receptor beta chain is from a study of T cell repertoires in aging, cancer and after chemotherapy. Broader study findings: Across the chemotherapy interval, each cancer cohort showed higher median generation probability, suggesting thymic rebound. Age-matched healthy donors had significantly more diverse, less clonal blood TCR repertoires than untreated cancer patients.

Multiplex touch-down PCR with TRB-A/B primers amplified rearranged V-D-J TRB sequences. MiXCR was run by TCRdb on the multiplex PCR reads, yielding one entry per CDR3 protein. The sample records thousands of distinct CDR3 sequences, around 22% being singletons. Peripheral blood genomic DNA, not sorted cells or RNA, was the template. Points on this clonotype: The antigen is undetermined.

Sequencing was performed on blood. The clonotype comes from a human donor in good health.

The chain's CDR3 is CASSLGGRGNEQFF. In DNA, the CDR3 is TGTGCCAGCAGCTTAGGCGGGAGAGGCAATGAGCAGTTCTTC. The gene calls are TRBV7-2 and TRBJ2-1, with TRBD2 identical over 7 bases. CDR3 length: 14 amino acids. The V and J ends lost 1 base and 6 bases, in that order; junction bases with no gene match: 3. The germline V gene has CDR1 SGHTA and CDR2 FQGNSA.